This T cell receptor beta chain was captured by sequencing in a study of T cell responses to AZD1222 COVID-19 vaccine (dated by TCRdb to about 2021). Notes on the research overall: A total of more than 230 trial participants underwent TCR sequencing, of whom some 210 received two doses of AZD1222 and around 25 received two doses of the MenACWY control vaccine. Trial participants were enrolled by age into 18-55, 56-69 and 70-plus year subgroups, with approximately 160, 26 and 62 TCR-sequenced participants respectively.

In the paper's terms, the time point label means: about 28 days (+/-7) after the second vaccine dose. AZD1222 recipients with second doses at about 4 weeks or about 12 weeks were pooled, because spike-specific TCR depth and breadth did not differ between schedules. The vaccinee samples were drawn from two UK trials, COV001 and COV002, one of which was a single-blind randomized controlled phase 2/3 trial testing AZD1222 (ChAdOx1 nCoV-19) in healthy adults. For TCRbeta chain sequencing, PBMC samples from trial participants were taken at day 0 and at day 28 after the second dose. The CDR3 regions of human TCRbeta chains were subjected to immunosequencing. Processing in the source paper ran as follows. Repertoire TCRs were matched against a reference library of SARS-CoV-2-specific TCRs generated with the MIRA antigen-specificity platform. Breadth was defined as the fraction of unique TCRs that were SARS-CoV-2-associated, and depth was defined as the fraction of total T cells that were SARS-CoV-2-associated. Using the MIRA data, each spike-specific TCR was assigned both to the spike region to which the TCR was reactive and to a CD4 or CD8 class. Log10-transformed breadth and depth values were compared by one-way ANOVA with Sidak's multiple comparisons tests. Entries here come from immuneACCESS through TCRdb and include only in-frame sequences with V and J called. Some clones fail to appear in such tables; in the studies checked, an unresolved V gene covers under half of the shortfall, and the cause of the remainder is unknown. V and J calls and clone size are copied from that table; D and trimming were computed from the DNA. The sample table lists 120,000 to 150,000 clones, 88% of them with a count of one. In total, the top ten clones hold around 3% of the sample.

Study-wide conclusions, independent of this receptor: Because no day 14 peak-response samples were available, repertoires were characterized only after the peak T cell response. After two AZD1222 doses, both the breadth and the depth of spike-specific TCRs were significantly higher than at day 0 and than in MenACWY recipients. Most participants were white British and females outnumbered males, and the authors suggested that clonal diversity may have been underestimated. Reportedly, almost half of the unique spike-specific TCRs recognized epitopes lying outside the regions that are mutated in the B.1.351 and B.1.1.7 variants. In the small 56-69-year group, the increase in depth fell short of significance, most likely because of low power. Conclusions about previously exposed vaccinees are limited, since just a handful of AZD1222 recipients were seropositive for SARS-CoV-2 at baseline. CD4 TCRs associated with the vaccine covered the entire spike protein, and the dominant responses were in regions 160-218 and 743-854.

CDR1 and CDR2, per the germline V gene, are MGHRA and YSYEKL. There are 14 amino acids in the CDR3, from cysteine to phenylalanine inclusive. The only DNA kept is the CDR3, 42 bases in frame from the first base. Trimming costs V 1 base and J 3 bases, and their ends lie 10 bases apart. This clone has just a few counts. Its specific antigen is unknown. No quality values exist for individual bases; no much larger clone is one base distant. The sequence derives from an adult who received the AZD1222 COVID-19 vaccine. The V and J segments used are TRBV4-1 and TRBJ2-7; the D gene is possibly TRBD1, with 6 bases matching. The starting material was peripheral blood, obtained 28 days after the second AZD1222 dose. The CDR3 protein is CASSQVGGLYEQYF. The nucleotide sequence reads TGCGCCAGCAGCCAAGTTGGGGGCCTCTACGAGCAGTACTTC.